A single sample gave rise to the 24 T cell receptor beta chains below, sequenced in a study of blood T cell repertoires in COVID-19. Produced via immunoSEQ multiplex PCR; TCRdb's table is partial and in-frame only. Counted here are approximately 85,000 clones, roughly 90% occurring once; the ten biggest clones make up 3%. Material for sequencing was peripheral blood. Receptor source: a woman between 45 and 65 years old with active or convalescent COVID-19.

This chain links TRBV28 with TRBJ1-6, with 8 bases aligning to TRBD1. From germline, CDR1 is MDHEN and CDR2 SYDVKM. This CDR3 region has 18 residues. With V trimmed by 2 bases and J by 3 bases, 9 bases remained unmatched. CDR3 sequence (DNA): TGTGCCAGCAGTTTAAATCCTATCGGACAGGGCTATAATTCACCCCTCCACTTT. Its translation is CASSLNPIGQGYNSPLHF.

CDR3 sequence: CAIRDSREDTQYF. The CDR3 nucleotides read TGTGCCATCAGGGATAGTAGGGAGGATACGCAGTATTTT. This rearrangement joins TRBV10-3 to TRBJ2-3; weak D call: TRBD2 (5 bases). Trimming took 6 bases from V and 6 from J, leaving 13 bases between them. CDR1 and CDR2 (germline): ENHRY, SYGVKD. The CDR3 totals 13 residues.

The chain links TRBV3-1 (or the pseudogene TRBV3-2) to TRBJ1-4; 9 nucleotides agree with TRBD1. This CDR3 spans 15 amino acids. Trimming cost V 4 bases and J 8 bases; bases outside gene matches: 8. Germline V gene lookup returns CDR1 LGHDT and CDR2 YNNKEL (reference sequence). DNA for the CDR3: TGTGCCAGCAGCCTCCGGGACAGGGCTGGGGAAAAACTGTTTTTT. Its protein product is CASSLRDRAGEKLFF.

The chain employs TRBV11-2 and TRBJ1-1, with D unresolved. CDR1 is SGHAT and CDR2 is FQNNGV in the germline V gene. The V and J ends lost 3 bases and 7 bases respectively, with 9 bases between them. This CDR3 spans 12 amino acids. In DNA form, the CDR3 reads TGTGCCAGCAGCTTGGAACGGGGTGAAGCTTTCTTT. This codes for CASSLERGEAFF.

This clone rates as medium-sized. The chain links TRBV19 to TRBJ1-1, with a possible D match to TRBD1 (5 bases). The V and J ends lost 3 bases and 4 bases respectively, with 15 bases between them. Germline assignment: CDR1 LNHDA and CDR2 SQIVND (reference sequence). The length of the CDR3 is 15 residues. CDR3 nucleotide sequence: TGTGCCAGTAGTATGGGCCGCAGACAGTCCACTGAAGCTTTCTTT. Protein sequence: CASSMGRRQSTEAFF.

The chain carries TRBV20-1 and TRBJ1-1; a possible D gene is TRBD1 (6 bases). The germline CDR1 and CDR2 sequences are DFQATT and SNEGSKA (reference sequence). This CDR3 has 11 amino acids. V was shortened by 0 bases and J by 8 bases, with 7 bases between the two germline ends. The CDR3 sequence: CSAREGAEAFF. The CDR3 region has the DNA TGCAGTGCTAGAGAGGGGGCGGAAGCTTTCTTT.

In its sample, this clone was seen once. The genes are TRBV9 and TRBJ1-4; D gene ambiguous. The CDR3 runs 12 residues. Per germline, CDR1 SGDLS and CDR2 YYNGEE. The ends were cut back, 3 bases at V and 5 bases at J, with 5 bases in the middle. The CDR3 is CASSAPNEKLFF. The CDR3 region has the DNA TGTGCCAGCAGCGCCCCGAATGAAAAACTGTTTTTT.

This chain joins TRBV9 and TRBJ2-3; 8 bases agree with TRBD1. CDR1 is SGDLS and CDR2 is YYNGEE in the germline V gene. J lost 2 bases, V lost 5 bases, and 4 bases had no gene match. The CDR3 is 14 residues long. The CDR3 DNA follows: TGTGCCAGCAGGACAGGGGTCTCCACAGATACGCAGTATTTT. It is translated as CASRTGVSTDTQYF.

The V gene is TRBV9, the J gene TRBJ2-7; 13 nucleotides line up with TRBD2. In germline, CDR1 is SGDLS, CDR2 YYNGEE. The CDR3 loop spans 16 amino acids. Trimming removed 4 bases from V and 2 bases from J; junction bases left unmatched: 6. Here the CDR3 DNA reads TGTGCCAGCAGCTACACCGGGACTAGCGGGGCCTACGAGCAGTACTTC. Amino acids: CASSYTGTSGAYEQYF.

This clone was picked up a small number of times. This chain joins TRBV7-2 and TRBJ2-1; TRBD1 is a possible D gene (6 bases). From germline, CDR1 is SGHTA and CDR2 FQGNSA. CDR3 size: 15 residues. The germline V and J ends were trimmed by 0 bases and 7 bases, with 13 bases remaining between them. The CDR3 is CASSLALQGDNEQFF. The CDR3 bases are TGTGCCAGCAGCTTAGCATTACAGGGTGATAATGAGCAGTTCTTC.

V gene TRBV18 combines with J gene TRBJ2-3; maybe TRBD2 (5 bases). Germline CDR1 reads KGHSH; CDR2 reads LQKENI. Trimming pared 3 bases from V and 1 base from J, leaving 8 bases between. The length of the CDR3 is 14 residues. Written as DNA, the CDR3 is TGTGCCAGCTCACCGGCGGGCGGCACAGATACGCAGTATTTT. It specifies CASSPAGGTDTQYF.

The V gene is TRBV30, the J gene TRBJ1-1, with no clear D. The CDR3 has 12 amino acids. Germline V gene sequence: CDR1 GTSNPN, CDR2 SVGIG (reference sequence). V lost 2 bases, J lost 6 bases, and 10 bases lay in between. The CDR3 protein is CAWSQLGAEAFF. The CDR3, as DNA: TGTGCCTGGAGTCAACTTGGTGCTGAAGCTTTCTTT.

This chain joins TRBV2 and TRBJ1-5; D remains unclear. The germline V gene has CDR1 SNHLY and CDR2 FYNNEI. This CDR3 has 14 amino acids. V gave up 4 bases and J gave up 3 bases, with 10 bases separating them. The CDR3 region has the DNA TGTGCCAGCAGTGTGGGGAGATTCAATCAGCCCCAGCATTTT. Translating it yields CASSVGRFNQPQHF.

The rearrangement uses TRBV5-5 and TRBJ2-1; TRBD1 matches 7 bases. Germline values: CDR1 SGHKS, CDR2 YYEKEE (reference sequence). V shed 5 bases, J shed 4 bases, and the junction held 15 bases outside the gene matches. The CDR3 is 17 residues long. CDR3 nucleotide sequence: TGTGCCAGCAGTCGTACCCCGGGGACAGCAAATTACAATGAGCAGTTCTTC. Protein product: CASSRTPGTANYNEQFF.

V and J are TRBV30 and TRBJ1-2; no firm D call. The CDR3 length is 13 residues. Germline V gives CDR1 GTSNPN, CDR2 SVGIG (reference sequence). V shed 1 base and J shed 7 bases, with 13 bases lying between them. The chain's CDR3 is CAWSAEGIGGYTF. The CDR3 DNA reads TGTGCCTGGAGTGCTGAGGGAATTGGTGGCTACACCTTC.

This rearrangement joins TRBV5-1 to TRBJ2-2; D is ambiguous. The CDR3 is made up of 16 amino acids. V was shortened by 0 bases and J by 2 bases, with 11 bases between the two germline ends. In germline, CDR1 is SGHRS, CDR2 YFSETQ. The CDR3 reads CASSLAITPNTGELFF. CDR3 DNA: TGCGCCAGCAGCTTGGCCATAACACCCAACACCGGGGAGCTGTTTTTT.

CDR3 in amino acids: CASSTLISGGRVNTEAFF. The CDR3 nucleotides read TGTGCCAGCAGCACTCTGATCAGTGGGGGCCGAGTAAACACTGAAGCTTTCTTT. This rearrangement joins TRBV2 to TRBJ1-1, with D possibly being TRBD1 (6 bases). Trimming took 6 bases from V and 2 from J, leaving 25 bases between them. The CDR3 spans 18 residues. Germline assignment: CDR1 SNHLY and CDR2 FYNNEI.

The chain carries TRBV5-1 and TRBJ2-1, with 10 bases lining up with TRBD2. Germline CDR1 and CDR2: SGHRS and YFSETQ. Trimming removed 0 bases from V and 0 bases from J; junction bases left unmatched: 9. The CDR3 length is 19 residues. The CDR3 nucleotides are TGCGCCAGCAGCTTGGTCCCAGCGGGGGGGCTAAGCTCCTACAATGAGCAGTTCTTC. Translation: CASSLVPAGGLSSYNEQFF.

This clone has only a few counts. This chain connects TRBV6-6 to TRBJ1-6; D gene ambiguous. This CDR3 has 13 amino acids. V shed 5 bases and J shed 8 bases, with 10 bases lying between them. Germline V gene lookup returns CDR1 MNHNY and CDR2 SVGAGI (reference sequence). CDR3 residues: CASSPYFDSPLHF. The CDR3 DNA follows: TGTGCCAGCAGTCCATACTTCGATTCACCCCTCCACTTT.

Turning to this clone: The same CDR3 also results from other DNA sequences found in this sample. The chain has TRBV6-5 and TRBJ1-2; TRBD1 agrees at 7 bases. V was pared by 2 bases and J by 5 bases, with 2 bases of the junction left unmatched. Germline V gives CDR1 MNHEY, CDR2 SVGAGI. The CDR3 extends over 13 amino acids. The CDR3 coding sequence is TGTGCCAGCAGTTACGACAGGGCTTATGGCTACACCTTC. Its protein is CASSYDRAYGYTF.

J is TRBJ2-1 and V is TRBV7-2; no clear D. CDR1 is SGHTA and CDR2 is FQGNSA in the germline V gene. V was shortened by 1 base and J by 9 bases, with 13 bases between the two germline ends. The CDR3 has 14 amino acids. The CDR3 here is CASSLGYRVSEQFF. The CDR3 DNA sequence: TGTGCCAGCAGCTTAGGTTACAGAGTCAGTGAGCAGTTCTTC.

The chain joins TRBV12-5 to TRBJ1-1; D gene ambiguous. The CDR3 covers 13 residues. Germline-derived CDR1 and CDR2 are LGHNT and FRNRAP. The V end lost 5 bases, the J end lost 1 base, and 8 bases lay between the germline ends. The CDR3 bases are TGTGCTAGTGGTCTAAATTCGAACACTGAAGCTTTCTTT. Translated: CASGLNSNTEAFF.

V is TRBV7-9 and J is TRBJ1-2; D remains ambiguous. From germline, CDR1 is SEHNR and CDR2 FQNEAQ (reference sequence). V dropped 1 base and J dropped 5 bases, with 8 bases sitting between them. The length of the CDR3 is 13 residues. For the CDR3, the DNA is TGTGCCAGCAGCTTAGGCCAGAATTATGGCTACACCTTC. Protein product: CASSLGQNYGYTF.

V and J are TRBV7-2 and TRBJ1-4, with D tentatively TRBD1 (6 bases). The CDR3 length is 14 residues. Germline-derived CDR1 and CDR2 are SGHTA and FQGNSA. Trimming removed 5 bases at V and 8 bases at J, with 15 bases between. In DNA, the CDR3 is TGTGCCAGCAGCCAAGACAGGACCAGAGAAAAACTGTTTTTT. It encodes CASSQDRTREKLFF.